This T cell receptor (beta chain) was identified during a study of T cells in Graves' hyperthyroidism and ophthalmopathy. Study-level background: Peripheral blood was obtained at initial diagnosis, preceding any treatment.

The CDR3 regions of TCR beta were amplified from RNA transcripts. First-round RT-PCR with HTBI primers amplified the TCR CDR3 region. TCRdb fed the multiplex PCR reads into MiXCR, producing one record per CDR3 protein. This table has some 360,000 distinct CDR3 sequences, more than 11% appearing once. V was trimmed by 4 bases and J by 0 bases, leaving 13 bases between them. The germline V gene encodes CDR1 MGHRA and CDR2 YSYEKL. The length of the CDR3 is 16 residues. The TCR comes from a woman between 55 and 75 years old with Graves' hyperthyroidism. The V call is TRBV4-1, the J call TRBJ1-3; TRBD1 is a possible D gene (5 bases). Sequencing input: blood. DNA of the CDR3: TGCGCCAGCAGCCCCCTGGGGCAGGACTCTGGAAACACCATATATTTT. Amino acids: CASSPLGQDSGNTIYF.